This T cell receptor beta chain was captured in a study of blood T cell repertoires in COVID-19. Overall study: Specimens from acute and convalescent COVID-19 originated in the United States, Italy and Spain. From T cells, B-cell-depleted T cells, or PBMCs came the material, which was cDNA or gDNA.

The CDR3 is 15 amino acids. V lost 6 bases, J lost 0 bases, and 7 bases stayed unmatched. The germline CDR1 and CDR2 sequences are SNHLY and FYNNEI. Under the authors' procedure: Reference gene primer amplification in the assay estimated nucleated cell counts. The data were produced by immunoSEQ multiplex PCR, yet TCRdb's version contains in-frame clones alone and is incomplete. V, J and clone size reflect that table, while D and trimming were determined from the DNA. Counted here are 350,000 or so clones, 90% occurring once; the ten biggest clones make up around 6.3%. In this sample, this clone turned up a few times.

The sequence was obtained from a man younger than 35 with active or convalescent COVID-19. The sequencing input was peripheral blood. This chain links TRBV2 with TRBJ2-7, with TRBD1 identical over 8 bases. CDR3 DNA: TGTGCCAGCAGCGCGGACAGGGCCAGCTCCTACGAGCAGTACTTC. Protein sequence: CASSADRASSYEQYF.